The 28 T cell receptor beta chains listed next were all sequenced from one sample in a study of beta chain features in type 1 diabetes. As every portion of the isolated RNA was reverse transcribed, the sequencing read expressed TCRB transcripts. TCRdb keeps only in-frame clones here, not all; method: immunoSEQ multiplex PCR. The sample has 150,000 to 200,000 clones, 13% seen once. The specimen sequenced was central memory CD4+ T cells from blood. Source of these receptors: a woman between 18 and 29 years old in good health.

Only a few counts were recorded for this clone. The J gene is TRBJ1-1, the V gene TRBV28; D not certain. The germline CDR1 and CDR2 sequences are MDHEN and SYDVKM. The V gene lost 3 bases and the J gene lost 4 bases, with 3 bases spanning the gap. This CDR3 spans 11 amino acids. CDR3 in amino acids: CASSLSTEAFF. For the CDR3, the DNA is TGTGCCAGCAGTTTGAGCACTGAAGCTTTCTTT. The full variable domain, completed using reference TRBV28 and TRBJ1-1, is DVKVTQSSRYLVKRTGEKVFLECVQDMDHENMFWYRQDPGLGLRLIYFSYDVKMKEKGDIPEGYSVSREKKERFSLILESASTNQTSMYLCASSLSTEAFFGQGTRLTVV.

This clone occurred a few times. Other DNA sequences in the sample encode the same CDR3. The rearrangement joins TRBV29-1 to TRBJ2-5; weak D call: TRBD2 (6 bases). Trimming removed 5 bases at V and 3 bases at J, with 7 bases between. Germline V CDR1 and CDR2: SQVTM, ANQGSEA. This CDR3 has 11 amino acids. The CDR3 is CSVRREETQYF. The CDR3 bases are TGCAGCGTTCGGAGGGAAGAGACCCAGTACTTC.

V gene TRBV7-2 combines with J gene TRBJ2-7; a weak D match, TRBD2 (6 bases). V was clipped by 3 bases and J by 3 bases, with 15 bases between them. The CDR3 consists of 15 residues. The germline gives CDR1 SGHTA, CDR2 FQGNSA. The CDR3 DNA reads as TGTGCCAGCAGCTTCTCGGCGGGACGAAACTACGAGCAGTACTTC. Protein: CASSFSAGRNYEQYF.

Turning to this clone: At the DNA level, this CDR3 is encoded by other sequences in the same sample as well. CDR3 in DNA: TGTGCCAGCACGAGGACAGGGGATCAGCCCCAGCATTTT. Its protein is CASTRTGDQPQHF. The rearrangement links TRBV2 to TRBJ1-5; 9 nucleotides line up with TRBD1. Trimming took 7 bases from V and 5 from J; bases not matched to a gene: 3. Germline V gene lookup returns CDR1 SNHLY and CDR2 FYNNEI. The CDR3 covers 13 residues. The entire variable domain, with the rest obtained from reference TRBV2 and TRBJ1-5, is as follows: EPEVTQTPSHQVTQMGQEVILRCVPISNHLYFYWYRQILGQKVEFLVSFYNNEISEKSEIFDDQFSVERPDGSNFTLKIRSTKLEDSAMYFCASTRTGDQPQHFGDGTRLSIL.

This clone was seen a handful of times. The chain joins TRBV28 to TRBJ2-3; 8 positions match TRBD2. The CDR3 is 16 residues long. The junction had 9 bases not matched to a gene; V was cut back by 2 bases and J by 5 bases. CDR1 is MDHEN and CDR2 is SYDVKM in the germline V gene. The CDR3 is CASSLQTGGPRDTQYF. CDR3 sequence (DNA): TGTGCCAGCAGTTTACAGACGGGAGGGCCGAGAGATACGCAGTATTTT.

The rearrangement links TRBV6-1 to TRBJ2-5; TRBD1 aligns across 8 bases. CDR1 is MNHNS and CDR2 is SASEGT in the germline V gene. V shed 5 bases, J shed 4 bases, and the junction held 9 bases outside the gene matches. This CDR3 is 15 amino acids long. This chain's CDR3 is CASSWMQTGAETQYF. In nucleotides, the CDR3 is TGTGCCAGCAGTTGGATGCAGACAGGGGCAGAGACCCAGTACTTC.

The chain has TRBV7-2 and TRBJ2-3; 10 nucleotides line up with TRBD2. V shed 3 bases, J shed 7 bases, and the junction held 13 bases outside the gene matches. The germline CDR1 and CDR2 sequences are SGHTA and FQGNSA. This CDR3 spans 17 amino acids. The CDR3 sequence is CASSFPLAGAAGHTQYF. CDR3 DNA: TGTGCCAGCAGCTTTCCCCTAGCGGGAGCCGCCGGACATACGCAGTATTTT.

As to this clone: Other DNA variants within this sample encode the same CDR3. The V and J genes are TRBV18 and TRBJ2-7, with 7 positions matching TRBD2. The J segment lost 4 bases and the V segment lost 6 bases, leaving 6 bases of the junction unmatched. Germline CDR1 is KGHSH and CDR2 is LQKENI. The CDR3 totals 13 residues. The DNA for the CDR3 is TGTGCCAGCTCCCCAGCGGGGCGTTACGAGCAGTACTTC. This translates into CASSPAGRYEQYF.

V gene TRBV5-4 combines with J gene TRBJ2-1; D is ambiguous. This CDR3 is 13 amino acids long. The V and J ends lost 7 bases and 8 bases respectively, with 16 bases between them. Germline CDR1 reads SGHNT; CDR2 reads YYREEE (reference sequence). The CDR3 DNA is TGTGCCAGCGGATCATGGGCAGCCCATGAGCAGTTCTTC. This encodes CASGSWAAHEQFF.

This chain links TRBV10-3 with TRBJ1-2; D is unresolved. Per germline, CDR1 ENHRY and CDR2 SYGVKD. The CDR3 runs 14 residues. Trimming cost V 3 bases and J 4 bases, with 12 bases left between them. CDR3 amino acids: CAISENERVYGYTF. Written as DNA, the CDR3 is TGTGCCATCAGTGAAAATGAGAGGGTCTATGGCTACACCTTC.

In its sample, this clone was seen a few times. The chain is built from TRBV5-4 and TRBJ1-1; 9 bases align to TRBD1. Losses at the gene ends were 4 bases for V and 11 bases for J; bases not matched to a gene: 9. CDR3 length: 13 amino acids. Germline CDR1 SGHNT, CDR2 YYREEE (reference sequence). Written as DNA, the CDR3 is TGTGCCAGCAGCCTCCGGGACAGGGCTGCCGCTTTCTTT. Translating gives CASSLRDRAAAFF.

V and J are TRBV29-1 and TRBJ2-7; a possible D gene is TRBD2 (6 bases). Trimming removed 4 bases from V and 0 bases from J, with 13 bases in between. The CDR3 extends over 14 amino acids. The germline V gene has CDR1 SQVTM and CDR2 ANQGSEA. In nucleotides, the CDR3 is TGCAGCGTTGTGGAGGGCCGGAGCTCCTACGAGCAGTACTTC. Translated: CSVVEGRSSYEQYF.

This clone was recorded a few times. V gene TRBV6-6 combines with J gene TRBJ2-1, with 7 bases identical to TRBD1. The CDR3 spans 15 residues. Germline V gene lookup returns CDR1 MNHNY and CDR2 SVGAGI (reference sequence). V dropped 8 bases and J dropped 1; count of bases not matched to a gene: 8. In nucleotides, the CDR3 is TGTGCCAGCCGGGACGGGGACAGATCCTACAATGAGCAGTTCTTC. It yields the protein CASRDGDRSYNEQFF.

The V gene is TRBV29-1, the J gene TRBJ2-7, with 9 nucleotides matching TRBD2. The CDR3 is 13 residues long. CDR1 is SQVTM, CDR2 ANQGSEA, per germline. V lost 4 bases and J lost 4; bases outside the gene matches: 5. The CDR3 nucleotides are TGCAGCGTTGGGAAGCGGGAGGAATACGAGCAGTACTTC. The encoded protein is CSVGKREEYEQYF.

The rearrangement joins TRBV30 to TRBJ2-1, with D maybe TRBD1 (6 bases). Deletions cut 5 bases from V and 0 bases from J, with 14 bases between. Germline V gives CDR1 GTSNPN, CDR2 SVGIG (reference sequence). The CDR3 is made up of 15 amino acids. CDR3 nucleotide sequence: TGTGCCTGGGACCGGAAGGACAGCTCCTACAATGAGCAGTTCTTC. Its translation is CAWDRKDSSYNEQFF.

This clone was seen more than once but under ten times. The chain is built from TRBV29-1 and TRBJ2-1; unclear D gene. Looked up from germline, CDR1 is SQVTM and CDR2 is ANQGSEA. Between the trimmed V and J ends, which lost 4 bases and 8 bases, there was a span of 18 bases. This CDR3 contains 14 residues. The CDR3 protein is CSVVGHSVVYEQFF. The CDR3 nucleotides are TGCAGCGTTGTTGGCCATTCTGTGGTCTATGAGCAGTTCTTC.

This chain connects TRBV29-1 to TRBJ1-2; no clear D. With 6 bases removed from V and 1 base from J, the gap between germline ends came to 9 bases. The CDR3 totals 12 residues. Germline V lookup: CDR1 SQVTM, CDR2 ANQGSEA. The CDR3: CSVAQSNYGYTF. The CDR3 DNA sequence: TGCAGCGTCGCACAGAGTAACTATGGCTACACCTTC.

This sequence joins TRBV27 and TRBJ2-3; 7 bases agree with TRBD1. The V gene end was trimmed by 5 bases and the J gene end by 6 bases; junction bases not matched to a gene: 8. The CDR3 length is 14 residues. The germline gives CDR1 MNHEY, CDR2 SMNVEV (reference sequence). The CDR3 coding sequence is TGTGCCAGCAGTCAGGACAGGCCTCGGGATACGCAGTATTTT. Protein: CASSQDRPRDTQYF.

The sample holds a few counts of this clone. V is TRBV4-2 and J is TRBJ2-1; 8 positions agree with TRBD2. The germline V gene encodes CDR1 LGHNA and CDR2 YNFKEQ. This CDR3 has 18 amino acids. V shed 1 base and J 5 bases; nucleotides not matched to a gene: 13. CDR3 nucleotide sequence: TGTGCCAGCAGCCAAGGGTCACTGTACCGGGAGGGTAACAATGAGCAGTTCTTC. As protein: CASSQGSLYREGNNEQFF.

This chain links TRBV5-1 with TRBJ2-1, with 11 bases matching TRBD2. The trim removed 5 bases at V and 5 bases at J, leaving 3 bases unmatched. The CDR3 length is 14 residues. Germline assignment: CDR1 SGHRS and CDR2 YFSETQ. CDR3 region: CASSRLAGHNEQFF. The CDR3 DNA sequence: TGCGCCAGCAGTCGACTAGCGGGACACAATGAGCAGTTCTTC. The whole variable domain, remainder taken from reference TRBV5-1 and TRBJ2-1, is KAGVTQTPRYLIKTRGQQVTLSCSPISGHRSVSWYQQTPGQGLQFLFEYFSETQRNKGNFPGRFSGRQFSNSRSEMNVSTLELGDSALYLCASSRLAGHNEQFFGPGTRLTVL.

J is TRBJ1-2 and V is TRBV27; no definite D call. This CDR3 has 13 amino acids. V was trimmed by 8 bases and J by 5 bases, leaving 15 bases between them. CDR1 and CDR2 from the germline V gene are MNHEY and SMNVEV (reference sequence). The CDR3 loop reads CASGISSQYGYTF. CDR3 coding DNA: TGTGCCAGCGGCATATCTTCACAGTATGGCTACACCTTC.

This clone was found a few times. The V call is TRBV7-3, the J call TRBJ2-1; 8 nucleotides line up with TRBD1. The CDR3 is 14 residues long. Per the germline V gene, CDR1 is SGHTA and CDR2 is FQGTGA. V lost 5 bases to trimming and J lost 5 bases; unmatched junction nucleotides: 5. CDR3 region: CASSTGQGHNEQFF. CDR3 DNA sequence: TGTGCCAGCAGCACCGGACAGGGACACAATGAGCAGTTCTTC.

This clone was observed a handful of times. The DNA of the CDR3 is TGTGCCAGCAGCTCCTCCTCACTTACAACTAATGAAAAACTGTTTTTT. Its protein is CASSSSSLTTNEKLFF. The chain employs TRBV11-2 and TRBJ1-4; no clear D. Germline V CDR1 and CDR2: SGHAT, FQNNGV. Trimming took 4 bases from V and 0 from J, leaving 12 bases between them. The CDR3 is made up of 16 amino acids. The variable domain in full, completed from reference TRBV11-2 and TRBJ1-4, reads EAGVAQSPRYKIIEKRQSVAFWCNPISGHATLYWYQQILGQGPKLLIQFQNNGVVDDSQLPKDRFSAERLKGVDSTLKIQPAKLEDSAVYLCASSSSSLTTNEKLFFGSGTQLSVL.

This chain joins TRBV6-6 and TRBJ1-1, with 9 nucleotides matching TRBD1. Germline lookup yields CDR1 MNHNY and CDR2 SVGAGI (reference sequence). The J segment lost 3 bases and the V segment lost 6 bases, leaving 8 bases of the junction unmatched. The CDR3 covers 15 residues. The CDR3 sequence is CASSQPGQGHTEAFF. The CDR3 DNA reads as TGTGCCAGCAGCCAACCTGGACAGGGGCACACTGAAGCTTTCTTT.

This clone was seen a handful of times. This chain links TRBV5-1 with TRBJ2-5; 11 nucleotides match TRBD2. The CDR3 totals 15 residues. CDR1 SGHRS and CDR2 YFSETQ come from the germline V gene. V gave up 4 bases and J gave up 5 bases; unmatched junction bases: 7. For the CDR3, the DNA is TGCGCCAGCAGCAAAGGGACTAGCGGACCCGAGACCCAGTACTTC. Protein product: CASSKGTSGPETQYF.

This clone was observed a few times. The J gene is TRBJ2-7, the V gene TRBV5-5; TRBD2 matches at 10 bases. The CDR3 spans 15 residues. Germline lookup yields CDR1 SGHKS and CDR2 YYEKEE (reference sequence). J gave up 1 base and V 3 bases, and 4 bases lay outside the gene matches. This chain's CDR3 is CASSSGLAASYEQYF. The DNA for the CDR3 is TGTGCCAGCAGCTCCGGACTAGCGGCATCCTACGAGCAGTACTTC.

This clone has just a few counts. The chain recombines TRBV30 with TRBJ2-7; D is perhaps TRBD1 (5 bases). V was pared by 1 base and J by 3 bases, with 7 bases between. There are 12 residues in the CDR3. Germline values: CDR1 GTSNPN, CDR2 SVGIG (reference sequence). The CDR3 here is CAWSAQGYEQYF. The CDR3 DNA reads TGTGCCTGGAGTGCCCAGGGCTACGAGCAGTACTTC.

The CDR3 DNA reads TGTGCCAGCAGCGTAAATCCGGCCTACGAGCAGTACTTC. Translated: CASSVNPAYEQYF. This chain joins TRBV7-2 and TRBJ2-7; D unclear. This CDR3 region has 13 residues. Per the germline V gene, CDR1 is SGHTA and CDR2 is FQGNSA. The ends were cut back, 5 bases at V and 2 bases at J, with 10 bases in the middle.